This T cell receptor beta chain emerged from a study of T cells in Graves' hyperthyroidism and ophthalmopathy. Calling Graves' hyperthyroidism stable meant ophthalmopathy did not progress within 18 months. This sample holds PBMCs from under 11 ml fresh peripheral blood. Germline loops: CDR1 DFQATT, CDR2 SNEGSKA (reference sequence). J was trimmed by 4 bases and V by 5 bases; bases with no gene match: 5. The CDR3 is 12 residues long. The source material, RNA transcripts, was used to amplify TCR beta CDR3 regions. First-round RT-PCR of the TCR CDR3 relied on the HTBI primer set. MiXCR, applied by TCRdb to the multiplex PCR reads, yields one record per CDR3 protein. The sample holds hundreds of thousands of distinct CDR3 sequences, 35% to 45% seen once.

The sequence was collected from a man between 18 and 35 years old with Graves' hyperthyroidism. V is TRBV20-1 and J is TRBJ2-7, with 7 bases matching TRBD1. The sample comprised blood. CDR3 nucleotide sequence: TGCAGTGCTCGGGACAGCTTATACGAGCAGTACTTC. Protein product: CSARDSLYEQYF.